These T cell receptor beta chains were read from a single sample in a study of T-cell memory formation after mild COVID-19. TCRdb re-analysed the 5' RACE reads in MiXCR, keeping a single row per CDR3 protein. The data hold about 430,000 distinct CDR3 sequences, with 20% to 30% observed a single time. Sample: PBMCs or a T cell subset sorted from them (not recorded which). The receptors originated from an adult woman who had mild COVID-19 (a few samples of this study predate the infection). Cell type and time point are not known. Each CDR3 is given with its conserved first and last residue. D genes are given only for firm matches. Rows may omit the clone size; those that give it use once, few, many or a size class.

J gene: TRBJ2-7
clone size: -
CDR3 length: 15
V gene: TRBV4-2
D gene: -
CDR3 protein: CASSRTGRGSYEQYF
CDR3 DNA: TGTGCCAGCAGTCGTACAGGGAGGGGCTCCTACGAGCAGTACTTC

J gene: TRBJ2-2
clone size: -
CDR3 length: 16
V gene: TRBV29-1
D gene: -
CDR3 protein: CSVEVPNSENTGELFF
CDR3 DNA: TGCAGCGTTGAGGTGCCCAACTCAGAGAACACCGGGGAGCTGTTTTTT

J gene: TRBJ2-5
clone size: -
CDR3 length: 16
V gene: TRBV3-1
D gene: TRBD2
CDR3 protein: CASSLSLAGGLGAQYF
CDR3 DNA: TGTGCCAGCAGCCTATCGCTAGCGGGGGGACTCGGGGCCCAGTACTTC

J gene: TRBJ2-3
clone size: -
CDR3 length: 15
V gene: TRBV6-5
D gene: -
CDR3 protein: CASSYAPSSTDTQYF
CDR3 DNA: TGTGCCAGCAGTTACGCCCCCTCTAGCACAGATACGCAGTATTTT

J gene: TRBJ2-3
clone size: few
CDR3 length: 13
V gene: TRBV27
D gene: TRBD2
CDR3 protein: CATLAGGTDTQYF
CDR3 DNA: TGTGCCACACTAGCGGGGGGCACAGATACGCAGTATTTT

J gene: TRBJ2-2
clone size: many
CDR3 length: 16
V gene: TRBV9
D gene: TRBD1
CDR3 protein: CASRPPGQGNTGELFF
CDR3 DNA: TGTGCCAGCAGACCTCCCGGACAGGGGAACACCGGGGAGCTGTTTTTT

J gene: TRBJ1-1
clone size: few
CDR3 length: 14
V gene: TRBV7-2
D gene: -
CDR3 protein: CASSLVLLRSEAFF
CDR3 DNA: TGTGCCAGCAGCTTAGTACTATTACGTTCTGAAGCTTTCTTT

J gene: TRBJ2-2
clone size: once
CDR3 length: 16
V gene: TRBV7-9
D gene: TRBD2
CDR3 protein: CASSLVLAGYTGELFF
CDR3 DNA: TGTGCCAGCAGCTTAGTACTAGCGGGATACACCGGGGAGCTGTTTTTT

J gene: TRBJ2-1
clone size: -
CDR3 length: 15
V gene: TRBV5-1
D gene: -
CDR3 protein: CASSLPRQRTYEQFF
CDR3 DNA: TGCGCCAGCAGCTTGCCCCGACAGAGAACGTATGAGCAGTTCTTC

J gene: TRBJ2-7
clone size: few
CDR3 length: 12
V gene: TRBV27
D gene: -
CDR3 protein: CASSTGGDEQYF
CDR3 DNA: TGTGCCAGCAGCACCGGGGGAGACGAGCAGTACTTC

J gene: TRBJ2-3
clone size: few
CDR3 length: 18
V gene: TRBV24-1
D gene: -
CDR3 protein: CATSDPKDQGLVTDTQYF
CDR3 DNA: TGTGCCACCAGTGATCCGAAGGACCAGGGTCTCGTCACAGATACGCAGTATTTT

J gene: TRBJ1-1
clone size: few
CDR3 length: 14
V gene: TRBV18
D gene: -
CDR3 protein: CASSPPTGATEAFF
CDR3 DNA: TGTGCCAGCTCACCCCCGACAGGAGCCACTGAAGCTTTCTTT

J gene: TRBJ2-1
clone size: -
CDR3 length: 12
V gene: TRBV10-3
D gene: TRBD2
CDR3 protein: CAISDSGHEQFF
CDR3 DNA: TGTGCCATCAGTGATAGCGGGCATGAGCAGTTCTTC

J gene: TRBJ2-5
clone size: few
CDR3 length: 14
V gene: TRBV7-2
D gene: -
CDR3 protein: CASSLRQDQETQYF
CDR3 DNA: TGTGCCAGCAGCTTAAGACAGGACCAAGAGACCCAGTACTTC

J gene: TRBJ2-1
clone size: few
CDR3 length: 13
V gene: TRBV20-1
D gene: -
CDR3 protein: CSARKGTTNEQFF
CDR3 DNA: TGCAGTGCTAGGAAAGGGACAACCAATGAGCAGTTCTTC

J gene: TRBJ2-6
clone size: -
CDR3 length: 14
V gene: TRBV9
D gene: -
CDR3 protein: CASSVFAGANVLTF
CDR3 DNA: TGTGCCAGCAGCGTCTTCGCCGGGGCCAACGTCCTGACTTTC

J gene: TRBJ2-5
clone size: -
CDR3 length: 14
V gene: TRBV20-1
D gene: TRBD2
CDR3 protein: CSAPVAGAQETQYF
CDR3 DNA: TGCAGTGCCCCGGTAGCGGGAGCTCAAGAGACCCAGTACTTC

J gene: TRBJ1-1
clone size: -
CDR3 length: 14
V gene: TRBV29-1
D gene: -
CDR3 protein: CSVEIRPRDTEAFF
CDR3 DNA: TGCAGCGTTGAAATCCGACCCAGGGACACTGAAGCTTTCTTT

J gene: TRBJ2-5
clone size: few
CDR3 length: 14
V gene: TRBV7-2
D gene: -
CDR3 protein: CASSPRGEWETQYF
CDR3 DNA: TGTGCCAGCAGCCCGAGGGGGGAGTGGGAGACCCAGTACTTC

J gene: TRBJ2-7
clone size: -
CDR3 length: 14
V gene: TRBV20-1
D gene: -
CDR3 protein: CSARDGLRDYEQYF
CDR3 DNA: TGCAGTGCTAGAGATGGACTAAGAGACTACGAGCAGTACTTC

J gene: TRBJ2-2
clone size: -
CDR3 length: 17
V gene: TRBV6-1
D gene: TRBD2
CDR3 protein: CASNNPGLAGITGELFF
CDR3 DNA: TGTGCCAGCAATAACCCAGGACTAGCGGGAATCACCGGGGAGCTGTTTTTT

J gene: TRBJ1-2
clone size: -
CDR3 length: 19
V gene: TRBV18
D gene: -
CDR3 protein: CASSPIQTVGRTVLYGYTF
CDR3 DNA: TGTGCCAGCTCACCAATCCAAACCGTCGGACGGACTGTCCTCTATGGCTACACCTTC

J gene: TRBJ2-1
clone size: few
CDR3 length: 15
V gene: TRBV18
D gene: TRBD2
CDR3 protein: CASIRETSGRSEQFF
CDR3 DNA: TGTGCCAGCATACGTGAGACTAGCGGGAGATCTGAGCAGTTCTTC

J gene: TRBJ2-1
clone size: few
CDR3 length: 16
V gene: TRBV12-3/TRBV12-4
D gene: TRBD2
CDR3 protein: CASTSGRGGPRNEQFF
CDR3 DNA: TGTGCCAGCACCTCAGGGCGGGGGGGGCCGAGGAATGAGCAGTTCTTC

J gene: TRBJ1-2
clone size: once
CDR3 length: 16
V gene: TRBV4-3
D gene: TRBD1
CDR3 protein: CASSQGGWDSNYGYTF
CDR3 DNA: TGCGCCAGCAGCCAGGGGGGATGGGACAGCAACTATGGCTACACCTTC

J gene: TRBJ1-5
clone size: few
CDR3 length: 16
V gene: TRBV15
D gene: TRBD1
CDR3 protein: CATSRGGDRRNQPQHF
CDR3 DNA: TGTGCCACCAGCAGAGGTGGGGACAGGCGCAATCAGCCCCAGCATTTT

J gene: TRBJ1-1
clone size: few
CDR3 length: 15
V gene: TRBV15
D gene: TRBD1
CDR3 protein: CATGRDRGQDTEAFF
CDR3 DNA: TGTGCCACCGGACGGGACAGGGGGCAAGACACTGAAGCTTTCTTT

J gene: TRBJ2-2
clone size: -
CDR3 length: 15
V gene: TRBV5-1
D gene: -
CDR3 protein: CASSFFDRNTGELFF
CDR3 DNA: TGCGCCAGCAGCTTTTTCGATCGAAACACCGGGGAGCTGTTTTTT

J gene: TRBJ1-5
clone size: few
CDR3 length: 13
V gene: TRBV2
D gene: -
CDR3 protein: CASILESNQPQHF
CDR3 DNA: TGTGCCAGCATACTTGAGAGCAATCAGCCCCAGCATTTT

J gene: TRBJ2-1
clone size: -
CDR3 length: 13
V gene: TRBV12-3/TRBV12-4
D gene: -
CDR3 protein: CASSQAVLNEQFF
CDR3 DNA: TGTGCCAGCAGTCAAGCGGTGCTCAATGAGCAGTTCTTC

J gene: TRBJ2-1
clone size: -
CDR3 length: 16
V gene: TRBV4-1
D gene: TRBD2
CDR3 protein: CASSQGTSGGVKEQFF
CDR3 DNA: TGCGCCAGCAGCCAAGGGACTAGCGGGGGGGTGAAGGAGCAGTTCTTC

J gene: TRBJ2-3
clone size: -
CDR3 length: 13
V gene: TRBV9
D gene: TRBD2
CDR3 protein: CASSSPGLAKQYF
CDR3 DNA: TGTGCCAGCAGCTCACCTGGACTAGCGAAGCAGTATTTT

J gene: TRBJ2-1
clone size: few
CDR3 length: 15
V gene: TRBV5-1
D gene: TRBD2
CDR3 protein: CASSLSVAGGNEQFF
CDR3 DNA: TGCGCCAGCAGCTTGTCGGTAGCGGGAGGGAATGAGCAGTTCTTC

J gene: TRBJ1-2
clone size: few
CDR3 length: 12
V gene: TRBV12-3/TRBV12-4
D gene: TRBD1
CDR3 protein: CASQGAGYGYTF
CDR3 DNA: TGTGCCAGTCAGGGGGCCGGCTATGGCTACACCTTC

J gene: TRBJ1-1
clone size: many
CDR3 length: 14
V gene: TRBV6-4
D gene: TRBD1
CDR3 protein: CASSPGTGGTEAFF
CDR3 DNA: TGTGCCAGCAGTCCGGGGACAGGGGGCACTGAAGCTTTCTTT

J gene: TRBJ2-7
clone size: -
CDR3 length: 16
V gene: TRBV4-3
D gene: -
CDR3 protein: CASSQVSSSARYEQYF
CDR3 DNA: TGCGCCAGCAGCCAAGTCTCGTCGTCGGCTCGTTACGAGCAGTACTTC

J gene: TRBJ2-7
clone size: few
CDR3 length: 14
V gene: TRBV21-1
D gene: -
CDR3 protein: CASIQIQRPYEQYF
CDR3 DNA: TGTGCCAGCATACAGATCCAGAGGCCCTACGAGCAGTACTTC

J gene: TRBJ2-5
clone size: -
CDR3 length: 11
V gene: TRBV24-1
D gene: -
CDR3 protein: CATSWGETQYF
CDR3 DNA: TGTGCCACCAGTTGGGGAGAGACCCAGTACTTC

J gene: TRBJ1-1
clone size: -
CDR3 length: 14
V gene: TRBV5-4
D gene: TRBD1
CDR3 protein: CASRKQGANTEAFF
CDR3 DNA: TGTGCCAGCAGGAAACAGGGGGCGAACACTGAAGCTTTCTTT

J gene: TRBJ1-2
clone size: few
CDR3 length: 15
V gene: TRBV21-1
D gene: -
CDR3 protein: CASSKEGGQGRGYTF
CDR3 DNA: TGTGCCAGCAGCAAAGAAGGGGGACAGGGAAGAGGCTACACCTTC

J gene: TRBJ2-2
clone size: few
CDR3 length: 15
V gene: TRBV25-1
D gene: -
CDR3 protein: CASSEPGREIGELFF
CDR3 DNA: TGTGCCAGCAGTGAACCGGGGCGCGAGATCGGGGAGCTGTTTTTT

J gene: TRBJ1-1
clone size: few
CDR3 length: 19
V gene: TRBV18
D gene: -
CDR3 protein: CASSPRAGPVRGMNTEAFF
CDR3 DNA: TGTGCCAGCTCACCAAGGGCAGGGCCCGTCCGGGGCATGAACACTGAAGCTTTCTTT

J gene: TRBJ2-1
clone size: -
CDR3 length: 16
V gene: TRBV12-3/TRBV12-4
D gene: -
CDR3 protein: CASSFNRGGPGNEQFF
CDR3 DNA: TGTGCCAGCAGTTTTAATCGTGGCGGGCCGGGGAATGAGCAGTTCTTC

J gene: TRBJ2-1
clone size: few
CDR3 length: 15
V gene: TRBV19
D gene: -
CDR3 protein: CASSIDEIAPNEQFF
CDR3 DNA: TGTGCCAGTAGTATAGATGAGATAGCCCCAAATGAGCAGTTCTTC

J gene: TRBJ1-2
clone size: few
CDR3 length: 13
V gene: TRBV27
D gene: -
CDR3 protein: CASSSIGTGGYTF
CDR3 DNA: TGTGCCAGCAGTTCCATAGGTACGGGTGGCTACACCTTC

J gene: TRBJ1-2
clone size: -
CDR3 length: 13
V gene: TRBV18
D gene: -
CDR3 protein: CASSPQGLDGYTF
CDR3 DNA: TGTGCCAGCTCACCACAGGGACTTGATGGCTACACCTTC

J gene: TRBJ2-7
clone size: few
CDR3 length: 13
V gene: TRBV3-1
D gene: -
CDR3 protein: CASSPEATGKQYF
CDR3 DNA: TGTGCCAGCAGCCCGGAAGCTACCGGAAAGCAGTACTTC

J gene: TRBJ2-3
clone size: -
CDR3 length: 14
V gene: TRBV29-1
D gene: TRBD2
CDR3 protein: CSVGRTSGADTQYF
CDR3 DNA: TGCAGCGTCGGGAGGACTAGCGGGGCAGATACGCAGTATTTT

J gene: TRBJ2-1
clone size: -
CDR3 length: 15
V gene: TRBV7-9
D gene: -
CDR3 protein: CASSIRQSPYNEQFF
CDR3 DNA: TGTGCCAGCAGCATACGACAGAGTCCATACAATGAGCAGTTCTTC

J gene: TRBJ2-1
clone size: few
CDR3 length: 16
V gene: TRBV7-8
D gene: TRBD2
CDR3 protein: CASSLGASGRDNEQFF
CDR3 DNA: TGTGCCAGCAGCTTAGGGGCTAGCGGGAGGGACAATGAGCAGTTCTTC

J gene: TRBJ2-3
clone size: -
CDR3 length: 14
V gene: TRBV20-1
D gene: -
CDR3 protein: CSARVGGNTDTQYF
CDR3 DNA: TGCAGTGCTCGAGTAGGGGGAAACACAGATACGCAGTATTTT

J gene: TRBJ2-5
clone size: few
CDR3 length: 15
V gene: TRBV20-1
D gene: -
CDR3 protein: CSASSRDSFQETQYF
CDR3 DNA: TGCAGTGCTAGTTCTCGGGACTCCTTCCAAGAGACCCAGTACTTC

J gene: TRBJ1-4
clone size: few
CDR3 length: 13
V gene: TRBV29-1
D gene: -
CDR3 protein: CSARRGVNEKLFF
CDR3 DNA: TGCAGCGCCAGGCGCGGGGTTAATGAAAAACTGTTTTTT

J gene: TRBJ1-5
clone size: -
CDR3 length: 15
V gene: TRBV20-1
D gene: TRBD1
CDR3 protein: CSARLTGDYHQPQHF
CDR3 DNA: TGCAGTGCTAGACTGACAGGGGATTATCATCAGCCCCAGCATTTT

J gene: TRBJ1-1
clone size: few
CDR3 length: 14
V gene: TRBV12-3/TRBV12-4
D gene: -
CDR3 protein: CASSLQVGNTEAFF
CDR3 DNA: TGTGCCAGCAGTTTACAAGTGGGTAACACTGAAGCTTTCTTT

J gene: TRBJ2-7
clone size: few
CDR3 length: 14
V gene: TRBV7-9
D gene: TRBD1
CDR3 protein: CASSPRDRSSEQYF
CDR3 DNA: TGTGCCAGCAGCCCACGGGACAGGTCGTCCGAGCAGTACTTC

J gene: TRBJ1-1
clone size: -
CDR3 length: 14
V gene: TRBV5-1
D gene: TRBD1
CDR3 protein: CASSRQGTGTEAFF
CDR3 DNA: TGCGCCAGCAGCCGACAGGGGACCGGCACTGAAGCTTTCTTT

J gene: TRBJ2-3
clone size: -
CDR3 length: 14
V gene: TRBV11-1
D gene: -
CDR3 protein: CASSGIRNRDTQYF
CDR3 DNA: TGTGCCAGCAGCGGCATAAGAAACAGAGATACGCAGTATTTT